Each of the 3 T cell receptor beta chains below was sequenced from the same sample in a study of cytomegalovirus exposure and HLA in healthy donors. Primers included in the PCR were 60 Vbeta and 13 Jbeta primers. Clones were read by immunoSEQ multiplex PCR, and TCRdb kept only the in-frame ones, dropping some. This table holds 150,000 or so clones, 65% to 85% found once. The sequencing sample was made of PBMCs. These receptors originate from a middle-aged woman in good health and CMV-seropositive.

This chain joins TRBV28 and TRBJ2-1, with TRBD2 matching over 10 bases. The CDR3 has 16 residues. Germline trimming cut 3 bases from V and 6 bases from J; bases unmatched to any gene: 8. Per the germline V gene, CDR1 is MDHEN and CDR2 is SYDVKM. CDR3 sequence: CASSFPRGLAFNEQFF. CDR3 sequence (DNA): TGTGCCAGCAGTTTCCCACGGGGACTAGCGTTCAATGAGCAGTTCTTC.

This chain links TRBV28 with TRBJ1-1, with 7 nucleotides matching TRBD1. V dropped 2 bases and J dropped 4; count of bases not matched to a gene: 1. CDR1 MDHEN and CDR2 SYDVKM come from the germline V gene. The CDR3 sequence is 13 residues long. CDR3 coding DNA: TGTGCCAGCAGTTTACCAGGGGGCACTGAAGCTTTCTTT. Residues: CASSLPGGTEAFF.

This clone was seen a handful of times. This sequence joins TRBV18 and TRBJ1-1; D is undetermined. This CDR3 has 15 amino acids. With 3 bases removed from V and 4 bases from J, the gap between germline ends came to 15 bases. Germline CDR1 reads KGHSH; CDR2 reads LQKENI. The CDR3 spells CASSPSMAEGTEAFF. The CDR3 DNA follows: TGTGCCAGCTCACCGAGTATGGCGGAGGGCACTGAAGCTTTCTTT.